The entry below gives a single TCR beta chain sequence along with its context. Its target is unknown. These data are taken from a study of shared clonotypes between healthy human individuals. Background on the study: Participating donors consisted of a couple of women and a few men aged 18 to 49. Study results and limitations: Sequencing of the sorted subsets was shown by rarefaction to be incomplete despite large depth. Generation probability values for non-shared clonotypes were lower than those for clonotypes shared by all four donors.

There are 14 residues in the CDR3. Germline V CDR1 and CDR2: MGHDK, SYGVNS. V gave up 1 base and J gave up 2 bases, with 8 bases separating them. Sequencing was at deep level. The data were produced by immunoSEQ multiplex PCR, yet TCRdb's version contains in-frame clones alone and is incomplete. The sample contains some 1 million clones, under 80% of which appear only once. This clonotype was sampled from a man aged 18 to 35 in good health. The chain carries TRBV25-1 and TRBJ1-2; D uncertain. The sample was memory CD4+ T cells sorted from blood. The subset is: CD45RA-negative fraction. CDR3 in amino acids: CASSELGGNYGYTF. The CDR3 region has the DNA TGTGCCAGCAGTGAATTGGGTGGAAACTATGGCTACACCTTC.